These 9 T cell receptor beta chains originate from one sample sequenced in a study of T cell changes during pregnancy in multiple sclerosis. The data were produced by immunoSEQ multiplex PCR, yet TCRdb's version contains in-frame clones alone and is incomplete. The repertoire holds about 36,000 clones, approximately 91% seen once, with roughly 12% in the top ten. The material was CD8+ T cells from peripheral blood mononuclear cells, obtained in the third trimester of pregnancy. The receptors here all came from a female donor with multiple sclerosis, enrolled in a pregnancy study.

This clone was seen a single time. The chain is built from TRBV19 and TRBJ2-7; TRBD2 agrees at 7 bases. This CDR3 contains 15 residues. The V gene's germline CDR1 is LNHDA and CDR2 SQIVND (reference sequence). V was clipped by 10 bases and J by 2 bases; unmatched bases: 14. CDR3 loop: CATSMGGSATYEQYF. CDR3 nucleotides: TGTGCCACTTCTATGGGGGGGAGTGCAACCTACGAGCAGTACTTC.

The genes are TRBV27 and TRBJ1-5, with D possibly matching TRBD1 (5 bases). The CDR3 extends over 14 amino acids. Germline CDR1 MNHEY, CDR2 SMNVEV (reference sequence). The V and J ends lost 7 bases and 6 bases respectively, with 16 bases between them. CDR3 residues: CASTSGGMGQPQHF. The CDR3 nucleotides are TGTGCCAGCACCAGCGGGGGTATGGGTCAGCCCCAGCATTTT.

This chain uses TRBV25-1 with TRBJ2-7; D is undetermined. V shed 3 bases and J shed 3 bases, with 3 bases lying between them. The germline V gene has CDR1 MGHDK and CDR2 SYGVNS. The CDR3 is made up of 11 amino acids. DNA of the CDR3: TGTGCCAGCAGTGACAGCTACGAGCAGTACTTC. Translated: CASSDSYEQYF.

This clone appeared a few times. The J gene is TRBJ1-5, the V gene TRBV5-6; unclear D gene. Germline CDR1 is SGHDT and CDR2 is YYEEEE. V lost 1 base, J lost 2 bases, and 7 bases lay in between. This CDR3 contains 14 residues. This chain's CDR3 is CASSLSYGNQPQHF. The CDR3 nucleotides read TGTGCCAGCAGCTTGTCTTATGGCAATCAGCCCCAGCATTTT.

This sequence joins TRBV19 and TRBJ2-7; the D is unclear. The germline gives CDR1 LNHDA, CDR2 SQIVND (reference sequence). V shed 5 bases and J shed 3 bases, with 11 bases lying between them. The CDR3 covers 13 residues. This CDR3 is CASSESMVYEQYF. DNA for the CDR3: TGTGCCAGTAGTGAAAGCATGGTCTACGAGCAGTACTTC.

The genes are TRBV4-2 and TRBJ2-2; 10 bases are a match to TRBD2. CDR1 LGHNA and CDR2 YNFKEQ come from the germline V gene. Unmatched junction bases numbered 4, after V lost 0 bases and J lost 6 bases. This CDR3 has 16 residues. The CDR3: CASSQEWLAGAGELFF. Here the CDR3 DNA reads TGTGCCAGCAGCCAAGAATGGCTAGCGGGGGCCGGGGAGCTGTTTTTT.

The chain is built from TRBV9 and TRBJ1-2; 9 bases agree with TRBD1. CDR1 is SGDLS and CDR2 is YYNGEE in the germline V gene. This CDR3 has 15 amino acids. The V and J ends lost 4 bases and 6 bases, in that order; junction bases with no gene match: 10. The CDR3 DNA is TGTGCCAGCAGCTCCCGGACAGGGGTTAGAAATGGCTACACCTTC. Encoded protein: CASSSRTGVRNGYTF.

This clone appeared a single time. The genes are TRBV5-1 and TRBJ2-7; D unresolved. Germline V gene lookup returns CDR1 SGHRS and CDR2 YFSETQ. The CDR3 has 13 residues. Trimming pared 3 bases from V and 5 bases from J, leaving 12 bases between. This chain's CDR3 is CASSYRRFDEQYF. The CDR3 DNA follows: TGCGCCAGCAGCTACCGCCGGTTCGACGAGCAGTACTTC.

The gene calls are TRBV7-6 and TRBJ2-7; 11 nucleotides agree with TRBD2. CDR1 is SGHVS and CDR2 is FNYEAQ in the germline V gene. V shed 3 bases and J 0 bases; nucleotides not matched to a gene: 16. There are 20 residues in the CDR3. CDR3 sequence: CASSFNPPRLAGGDSYEQYF. CDR3 sequence (DNA): TGTGCCAGCAGCTTCAACCCTCCCCGGCTAGCGGGAGGTGACTCCTACGAGCAGTACTTC.